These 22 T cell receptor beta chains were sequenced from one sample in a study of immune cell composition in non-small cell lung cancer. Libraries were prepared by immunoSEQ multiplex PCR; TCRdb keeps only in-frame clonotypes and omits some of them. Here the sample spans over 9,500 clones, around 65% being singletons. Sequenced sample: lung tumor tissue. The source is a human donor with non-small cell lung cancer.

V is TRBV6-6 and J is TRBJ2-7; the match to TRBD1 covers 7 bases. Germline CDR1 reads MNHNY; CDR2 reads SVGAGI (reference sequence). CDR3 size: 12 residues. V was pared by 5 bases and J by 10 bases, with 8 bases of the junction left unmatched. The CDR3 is CASSALDRRQYF. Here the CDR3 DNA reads TGTGCCAGCAGTGCGTTGGACAGGCGTCAGTACTTC.

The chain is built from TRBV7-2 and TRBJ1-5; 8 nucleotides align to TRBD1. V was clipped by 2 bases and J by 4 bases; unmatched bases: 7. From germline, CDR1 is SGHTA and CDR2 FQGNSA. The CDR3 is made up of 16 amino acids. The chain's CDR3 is CASSLWGQATNQPQHF. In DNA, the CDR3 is TGTGCCAGCAGCTTATGGGGACAGGCAACAAATCAGCCCCAGCATTTT.

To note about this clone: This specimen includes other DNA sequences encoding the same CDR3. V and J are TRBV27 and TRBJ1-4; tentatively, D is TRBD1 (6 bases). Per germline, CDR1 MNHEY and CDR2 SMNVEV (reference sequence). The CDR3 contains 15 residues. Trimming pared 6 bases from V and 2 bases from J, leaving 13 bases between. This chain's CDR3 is CASSPQGATNEKLFF. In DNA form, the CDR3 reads TGTGCCAGCAGCCCACAGGGAGCGACTAATGAAAAACTGTTTTTT. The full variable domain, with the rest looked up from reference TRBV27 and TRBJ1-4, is EAQVTQNPRYLITVTGKKLTVTCSQNMNHEYMSWYRQDPGLGLRQIYYSMNVEVTDKGDVPEGYKVSRKEKRNFPLILESPSPNQTSLYFCASSPQGATNEKLFFGSGTQLSVL.

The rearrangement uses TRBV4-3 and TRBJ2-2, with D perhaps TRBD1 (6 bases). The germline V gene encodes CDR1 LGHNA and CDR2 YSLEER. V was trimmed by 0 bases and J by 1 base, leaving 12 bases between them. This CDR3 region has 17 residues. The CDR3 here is CASSQDLSQGNTGELFF. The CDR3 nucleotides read TGCGCCAGCAGCCAAGATCTTTCACAGGGGAACACCGGGGAGCTGTTTTTT.

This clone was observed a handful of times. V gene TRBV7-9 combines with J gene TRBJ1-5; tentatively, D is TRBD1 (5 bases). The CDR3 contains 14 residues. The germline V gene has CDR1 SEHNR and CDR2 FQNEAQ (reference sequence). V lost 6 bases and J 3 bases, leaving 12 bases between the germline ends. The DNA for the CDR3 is TGTGCCAGCAGAAAGGAGGGGCCCAATCAGCCCCAGCATTTT. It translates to CASRKEGPNQPQHF.

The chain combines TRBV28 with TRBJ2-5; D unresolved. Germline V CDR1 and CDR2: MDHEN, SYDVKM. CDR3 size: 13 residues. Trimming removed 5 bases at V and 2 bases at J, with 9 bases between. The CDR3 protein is CASSHEHQETQYF. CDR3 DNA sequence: TGTGCCAGCAGTCATGAGCATCAAGAGACCCAGTACTTC.

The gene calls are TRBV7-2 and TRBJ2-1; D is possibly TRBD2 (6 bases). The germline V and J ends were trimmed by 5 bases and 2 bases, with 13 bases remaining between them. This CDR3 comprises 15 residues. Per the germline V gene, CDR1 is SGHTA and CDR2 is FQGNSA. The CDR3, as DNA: TGTGCCAGCAGCCTAACTAGCAGACCCTACAATGAGCAGTTCTTC. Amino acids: CASSLTSRPYNEQFF.

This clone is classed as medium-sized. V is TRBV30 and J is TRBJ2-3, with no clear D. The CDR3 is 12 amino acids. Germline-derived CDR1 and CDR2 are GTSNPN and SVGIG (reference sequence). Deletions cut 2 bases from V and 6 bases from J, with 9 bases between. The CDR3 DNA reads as TGTGCCTGGAGTCTTAACAGCGATACGCAGTATTTT. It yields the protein CAWSLNSDTQYF.

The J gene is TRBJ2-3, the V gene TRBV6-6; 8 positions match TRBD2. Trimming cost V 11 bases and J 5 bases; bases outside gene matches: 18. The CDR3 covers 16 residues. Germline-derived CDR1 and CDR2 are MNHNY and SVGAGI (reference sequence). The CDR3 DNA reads TGTGCCGCGATCAAAAGGGGAGCGGGAGTAGGAGATACGCAGTATTTT. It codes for CAAIKRGAGVGDTQYF.

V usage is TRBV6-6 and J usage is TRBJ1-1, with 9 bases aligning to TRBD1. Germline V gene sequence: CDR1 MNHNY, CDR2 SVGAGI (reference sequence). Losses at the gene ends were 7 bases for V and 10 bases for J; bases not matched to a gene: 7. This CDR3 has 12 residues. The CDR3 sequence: CASTQGTGRAFF. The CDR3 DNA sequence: TGTGCCAGCACCCAAGGGACAGGGCGAGCTTTCTTT.

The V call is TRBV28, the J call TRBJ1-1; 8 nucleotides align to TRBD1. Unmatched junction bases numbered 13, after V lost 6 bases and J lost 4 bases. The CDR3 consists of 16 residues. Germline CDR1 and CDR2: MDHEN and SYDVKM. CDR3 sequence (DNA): TGTGCCAGCAGCCGTAGGCAGGGGGCGATCGGCACTGAAGCTTTCTTT. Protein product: CASSRRQGAIGTEAFF.

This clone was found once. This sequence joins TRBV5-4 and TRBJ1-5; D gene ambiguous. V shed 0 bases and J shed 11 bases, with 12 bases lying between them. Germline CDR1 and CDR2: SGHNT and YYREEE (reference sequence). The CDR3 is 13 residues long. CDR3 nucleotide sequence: TGTGCCAGCAGCTTGGCCCCAGAACGGGCCCAGCATTTT. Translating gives CASSLAPERAQHF.

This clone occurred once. The CDR3, as DNA: TGTGCCACCAGCAGGGGTTCGGGGTCGGGGGAAGAGACCCAGTACTTC. Amino acid sequence: CATSRGSGSGEETQYF. The genes are TRBV15 and TRBJ2-5; tentatively, D is TRBD2 (6 bases). V lost 3 bases to trimming and J lost 3 bases, with 17 bases between them. This CDR3 has 16 amino acids. Germline values: CDR1 LNHNV, CDR2 YYDKDF (reference sequence). Using reference TRBV15 and TRBJ2-5 for the parts outside the CDR3, the full variable domain is DAMVIQNPRYQVTQFGKPVTLSCSQTLNHNVMYWYQQKSSQAPKLLFHYYDKDFNNEADTPDNFQSRRPNTSFCFLDIRSPGLGDTAMYLCATSRGSGSGEETQYFGPGTRLLVL.

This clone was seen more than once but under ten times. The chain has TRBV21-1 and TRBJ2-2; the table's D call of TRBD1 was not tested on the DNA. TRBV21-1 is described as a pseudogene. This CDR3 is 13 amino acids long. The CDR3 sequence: CASSKPTVGELFF. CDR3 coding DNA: TGTGCCAGCAGCAAACCCACAGTCGGGGAGCTGTTTTTT.

The CDR3 DNA reads as TGTGCCAGCAGTTACTCTTCCGTTAGAGATACGCAGTATTTT. Translation gives CASSYSSVRDTQYF. The J gene is TRBJ2-3, the V gene TRBV6-6, with D unresolved. The CDR3 consists of 14 residues. The ends were cut back, 0 bases at V and 5 bases at J, with 9 bases in the middle. Germline V gene data show CDR1 as MNHNY and CDR2 as SVGAGI (reference sequence).

CDR3 in amino acids: CASSREGDEQFF. In DNA form, the CDR3 reads TGTGCCAGCAGCCGGGAGGGAGATGAGCAGTTCTTC. The J gene is TRBJ2-1, the V gene TRBV4-2, with 7 bases matching TRBD2. After removal of 4 bases from V and 8 bases from J, the junction contained 2 bases not matched to a gene. CDR3 length: 12 amino acids. The germline CDR1 and CDR2 sequences are LGHNA and YNFKEQ.

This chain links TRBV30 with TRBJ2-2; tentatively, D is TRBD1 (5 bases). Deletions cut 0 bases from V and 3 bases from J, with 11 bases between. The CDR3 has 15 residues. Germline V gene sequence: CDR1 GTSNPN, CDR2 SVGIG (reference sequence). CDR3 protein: CAWSVGRVDTGELFF. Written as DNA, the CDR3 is TGTGCCTGGAGTGTTGGCAGGGTGGACACCGGGGAGCTGTTTTTT.

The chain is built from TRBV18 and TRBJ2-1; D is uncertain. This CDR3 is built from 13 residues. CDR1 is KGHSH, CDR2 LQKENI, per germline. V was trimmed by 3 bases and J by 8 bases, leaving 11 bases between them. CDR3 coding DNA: TGTGCCAGCTCACCTCCGATAGTGGATGAGCAGTTCTTC. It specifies CASSPPIVDEQFF.

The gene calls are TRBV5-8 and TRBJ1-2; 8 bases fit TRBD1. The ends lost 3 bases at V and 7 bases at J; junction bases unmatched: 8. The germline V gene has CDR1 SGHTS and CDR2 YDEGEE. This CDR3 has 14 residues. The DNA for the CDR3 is TGTGCCAGCAGCTGGGGACAGGAGGGTTTTGGCTACACCTTC. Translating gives CASSWGQEGFGYTF. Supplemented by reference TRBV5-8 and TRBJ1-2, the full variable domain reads EAGVTQSPTHLIKTRGQQATLRCSPISGHTSVYWYQQALGLGLQFLLWYDEGEERNRGNFPPRFSGRQFPNYSSELNVNALELEDSALYLCASSWGQEGFGYTFGSGTRLTVV.

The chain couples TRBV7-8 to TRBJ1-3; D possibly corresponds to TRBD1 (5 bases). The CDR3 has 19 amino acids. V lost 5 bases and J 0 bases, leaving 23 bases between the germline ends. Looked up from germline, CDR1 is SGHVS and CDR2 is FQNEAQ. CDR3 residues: CASSPGVIRTPVSGNTIYF. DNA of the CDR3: TGTGCCAGCAGCCCTGGGGTAATTCGGACACCCGTCTCTGGAAACACCATATATTTT.

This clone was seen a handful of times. The CDR3 loop is CASSLVGQGVHEQYF. In nucleotides, the CDR3 is TGCGCCAGCAGCTTGGTGGGACAGGGTGTTCACGAGCAGTACTTC. V gene TRBV5-1 combines with J gene TRBJ2-7; 9 nucleotides line up with TRBD1. Germline V gene data show CDR1 as SGHRS and CDR2 as YFSETQ. The CDR3 is 15 amino acids. V lost 0 bases to trimming and J lost 5 bases; unmatched junction nucleotides: 6.

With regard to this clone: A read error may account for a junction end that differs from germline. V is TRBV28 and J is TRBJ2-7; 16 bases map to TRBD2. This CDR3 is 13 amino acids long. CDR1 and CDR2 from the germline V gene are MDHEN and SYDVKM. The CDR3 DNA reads TGTGCCAGCAGGGAAGGGACTAGCGGGAGGGAGTCCTTC. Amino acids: CASREGTSGRESF.